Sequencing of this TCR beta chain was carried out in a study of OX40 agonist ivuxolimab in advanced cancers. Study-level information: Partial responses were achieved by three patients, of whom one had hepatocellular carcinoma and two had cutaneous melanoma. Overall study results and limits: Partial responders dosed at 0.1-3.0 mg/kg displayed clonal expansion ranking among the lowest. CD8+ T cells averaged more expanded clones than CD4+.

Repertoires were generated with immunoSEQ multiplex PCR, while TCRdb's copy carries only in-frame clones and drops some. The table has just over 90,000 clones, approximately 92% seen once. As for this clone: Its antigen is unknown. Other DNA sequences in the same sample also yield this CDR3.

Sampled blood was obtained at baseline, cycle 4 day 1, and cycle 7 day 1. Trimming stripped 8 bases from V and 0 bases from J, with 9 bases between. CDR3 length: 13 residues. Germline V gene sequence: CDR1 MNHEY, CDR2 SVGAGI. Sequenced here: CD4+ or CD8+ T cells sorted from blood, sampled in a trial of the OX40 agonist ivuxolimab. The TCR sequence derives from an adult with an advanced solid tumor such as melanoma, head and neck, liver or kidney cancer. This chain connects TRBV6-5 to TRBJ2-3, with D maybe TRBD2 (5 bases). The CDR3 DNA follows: TGTGCCAGCGGCCGCGGGAGCACAGATACGCAGTATTTT. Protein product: CASGRGSTDTQYF.